This entry features one T cell receptor beta chain sequence. Its specificity is not known. Peripheral blood genomic DNA, not sorted cells or RNA, was the template. The data stem from a study of T cell repertoires in aging, cancer and after chemotherapy. Findings and caveats of the study: Untreated cancer patients had significantly lower blood TCR diversity than age-matched healthy donors. In each cancer cohort, median generation probability increased across chemotherapy, suggesting thymic output rebounded.

This CDR3 is 16 amino acids long. The trim removed 4 bases at V and 2 bases at J, leaving 8 bases unmatched. The germline CDR1 and CDR2 sequences are MNHNY and SVGAGI (reference sequence). Multiplex touch-down PCR with TRB-A/B primers amplified rearranged V-D-J TRB sequences. TCRdb re-called the multiplex PCR reads with MiXCR, one entry per CDR3 protein. The table lists just under 2,500 distinct CDR3 sequences, 23% of them singletons. The sequence was obtained from a human donor with a solid tumor. V gene TRBV6-6 combines with J gene TRBJ2-5; 9 nucleotides agree with TRBD2. The sequencing sample was made of blood. In nucleotides, the CDR3 is TGTGCCAGCAGTTCCGCGGGGGGGACAAATCAAGAGACCCAGTACTTC. Protein: CASSSAGGTNQETQYF.